This T cell receptor (beta chain) was found in a study of blood T cell repertoires in COVID-19. Study at large: The study drew acute and convalescent COVID-19 samples from the United States, Italy and Spain. The analysed material was cDNA or gDNA that came from T cells, B-cell-depleted T cells, or PBMCs.

How the authors handled the data: Amplified reference gene primers provided the basis for estimating nucleated cell counts. The assay was immunoSEQ multiplex PCR, and TCRdb's table has in-frame clones only and misses some. V, J and clone size were drawn from that table, and D and trimming were deduced from the DNA. Of roughly 250,000 clones in the sample, around 92% were seen once. There are 15 residues in the CDR3. CDR1 is LGHDT and CDR2 is YNNKEL in the germline V gene (reference sequence). The V and J ends lost 5 bases and 2 bases respectively, with 15 bases between them. The count of this clone is one.

The sample consisted of peripheral blood. This sequence was found in a person aged 18-35 years with COVID-19, enrolled during active disease. The V and J genes are TRBV3-1 (or the pseudogene TRBV3-2) and TRBJ1-2; possibly TRBD1 for D (5 bases). CDR3 in DNA: TGTGCCAGCAGCGCCCGGGACTCCTGGAACTATGGCTACACCTTC. It translates to CASSARDSWNYGYTF.